These T cell receptor beta chains were read from a single sample in a study of beta chain features in type 1 diabetes. TCRdb keeps only in-frame clones here, not all; method: immunoSEQ multiplex PCR. The profile covers roughly 150,000 clones, with around 10% appearing a single time and roughly 1.9% taken by the ten largest. The specimen was central memory CD4+ T cells from blood. These receptors were obtained from a man younger than 35 in good health. Both conserved end residues are part of each CDR3. Clone size appears in some rows only: once, few, many, or a class for an expanded clone.

size: -
V: TRBV7-9
J: TRBJ2-3
CDR3: CASRSLAPKPDTQYF

size: few
V: TRBV28
J: TRBJ2-7
CDR3: CASSSSARYEQYF

size: -
V: TRBV7-2
J: TRBJ1-1
CDR3: CASSLFTADTEAFF

size: few
V: TRBV19
J: TRBJ2-5
CDR3: CASRSPVGKETQYF

size: -
V: TRBV19
J: TRBJ1-2
CDR3: CASSNGGRRYTF

size: few
V: TRBV6-1
J: TRBJ2-7
CDR3: CASSEYGLEQYF

size: -
V: TRBV4-2
J: TRBJ1-1
CDR3: CASSQGDGTPNTEAFF

size: few
V: TRBV29-1
J: TRBJ2-5
CDR3: CSVAGTGSSETQYF

size: -
V: TRBV5-1
J: TRBJ2-2
CDR3: CASSRGLEVGELFF

size: few
V: TRBV14
J: TRBJ2-3
CDR3: CASSSYTDTQYF

size: few
V: TRBV25-1
J: TRBJ1-2
CDR3: CASSDFNGGYGYTF

size: few
V: TRBV10-3
J: TRBJ2-1
CDR3: CATFTGNEQFF

size: few
V: TRBV5-1
J: TRBJ2-5
CDR3: CASSFTQETQYF

size: -
V: TRBV7-2
J: TRBJ1-1
CDR3: CASSPRQGSTEAFF

size: -
V: TRBV9
J: TRBJ2-4
CDR3: CASSVGGAGINIQYF

size: few
V: TRBV7-2
J: TRBJ1-2
CDR3: CAGSGRVSPNYGYTF

size: -
V: TRBV7-2
J: TRBJ2-1
CDR3: CASSSQGAIYNEQFF

size: few
V: TRBV25-1
J: TRBJ2-7
CDR3: CASSLRRTGLLDEQYF

size: -
V: TRBV6-4
J: TRBJ2-1
CDR3: CASGSTSGTGVEQFF

size: -
V: TRBV7-8
J: TRBJ2-3
CDR3: CASSSYRAPGDTQYF

size: -
V: TRBV18
J: TRBJ2-2
CDR3: CASSPGQGSAGELFF

size: -
V: TRBV7-9
J: TRBJ1-2
CDR3: CASSPSGRYYGYTF

size: -
V: TRBV30
J: TRBJ1-2
CDR3: CAWRTPGNPYGYTF

size: many
V: TRBV30
J: TRBJ2-5
CDR3: CAWSRFQETQYF

size: -
V: TRBV30
J: TRBJ2-2
CDR3: CAWLLPPHTGELFF

size: -
V: TRBV14
J: TRBJ1-1
CDR3: CASSLNTGGVGAFF

size: -
V: TRBV5-1
J: TRBJ2-7
CDR3: CASSPAGGYEQYF